This T cell receptor beta chain was identified during a study of blood T cell repertoires in COVID-19 (TCRdb year 2020). A note on the overall study: Samples covering the acute and convalescent phases of COVID-19 were provided by collaborators in the United States, Italy and Spain. Deeply sampled blood TCRbeta repertoires from subjects exposed to, actively infected with, or recovered from COVID-19 were included in the dataset. The samples were drawn from the first 160 participants of the ongoing ImmuneRACE study and from 1,254 subjects provided by 6 global collaborators. The prospective study material was composed of cDNA or gDNA derived from T cells, B-cell-depleted T cells, or PBMCs. Where HLA class I and class II types were available, the types were taken from metadata supplied by the sample provider, not from assay-based typing. The sample metadata nearly always contained a de-identified subject ID, COVID-19 status, age in years and sex. The repertoires were released in a freely available public database meant as a resource for research on the immune response to SARS-CoV-2. Here is what the overall study found, with its caveats: The amount of clinical and demographic metadata varied by source and participant and was provided uncurated.

Concerning this clone itself: The antigen it recognizes is unknown. Base-call qualities are not available, and no considerably larger clone is one nucleotide away.

The CDR3 starts with the cysteine, ends with the phenylalanine, and has 14 residues. Left in the record is the CDR3 DNA by itself, 42 bases read in frame from the first base. Germline trimming: 5 bases from V, 5 bases from J; junction bases outside gene matches: 7. CDR1 and CDR2, per the germline V gene (reference sequence), are WNHNN and SYGVQD. The collaborating institutions used their own protocols to collect whole blood in K2EDTA tubes. For TCRbeta analysis, collaborators shipped samples in one of three forms: frozen whole blood, isolated PBMCs, or DNA extracted from either of those sample types. TCRbeta CDR3 regions were amplified from genomic DNA using the immunoSEQ Assay, a bias-controlled multiplex PCR. The paper's processing steps were these. Within the assay, amplification of reference gene primers was used to estimate how many nucleated cells each sample contained. Sequence reads were collapsed and filtered to measure the absolute abundance of every unique TCRbeta CDR3 rearrangement. For each sample, productive Simpson clonality was calculated as the square root of Simpson's diversity index over productive rearrangements. What TCRdb holds here is the immuneACCESS table cut down to in-frame rearrangements. Part of the clones is not present; checked against another copy, under half of the missing clones reflect an unresolved V gene, and the others are unexplained. Clone size and the V and J calls come from that table; the DNA yielded D and trimming. This sample gives over 150,000 clones in total; approximately 83% of them show up just once. 9.1% of the sample belongs to the ten largest clones.

The TCR originated in a woman aged 80 or older with active or convalescent COVID-19. The sample consisted of peripheral blood. The rearranged segments are TRBV10-1 and TRBJ1-1; TRBD1 matches 8 bases in the middle. The base sequence is TGCGCCAGCAGTAGCCAGGGGGCAGGGACTGAAGCTTTCTTT. This codes for CASSSQGAGTEAFF.